A single sample gave rise to the 13 T cell receptor beta chains below, sequenced in a study of blood T cell repertoires in COVID-19. Assay used: immunoSEQ multiplex PCR; TCRdb lists only in-frame clones, some missing. This sample yields around 250,000 clones, of which about 87% are seen a single time; more than 0.95% belongs to the top ten. The sequencing input was PBMCs or T cells enriched from blood (not recorded which). The receptors here all came from a woman aged 40-49 years with acute COVID-19.

The chain uses TRBV2 and TRBJ1-2; 7 bases line up with TRBD1. The CDR3 is 14 amino acids. Germline assignment: CDR1 SNHLY and CDR2 FYNNEI. Trimming removed 5 bases from V and 4 bases from J; junction bases left unmatched: 7. The CDR3 DNA sequence: TGTGCCAGCAGTTCACTCCGGGACAGCTATGGCTACACCTTC. This sequence encodes CASSSLRDSYGYTF.

V is TRBV6-2 or TRBV6-3 and J is TRBJ2-1; the match to TRBD2 covers 8 bases. This CDR3 has 16 residues. V trimming: 0 bases; J trimming: 9 bases; junction bases outside the gene matches: 10. The germline CDR1 and CDR2 sequences are MNHEY and SVGEGT. CDR3 sequence (DNA): TGTGCCAGCAGTTACTCGGGTGGCGGGAGGAGGAGTGAGCAGTTCTTC. Protein: CASSYSGGGRRSEQFF.

This chain uses TRBV28 with TRBJ1-4; D gene unclear. The germline V and J ends were trimmed by 7 bases and 5 bases, with 20 bases remaining between them. Germline V gives CDR1 MDHEN, CDR2 SYDVKM. The CDR3 covers 16 residues. In nucleotides, the CDR3 is TGTGCCAGCATCAAGAGCCCTCCGTGGGCAAATGAAAAACTGTTTTTT. Amino acid sequence: CASIKSPPWANEKLFF.

The chain recombines TRBV19 with TRBJ2-7; 7 bases fit TRBD2. The CDR3 spans 15 residues. The germline V gene has CDR1 LNHDA and CDR2 SQIVND (reference sequence). With V trimmed by 6 bases and J by 3 bases, 11 bases remained unmatched. In DNA form, the CDR3 reads TGTGCCAGTAGCGAGGGGCTAGCGGACCACTACGAGCAGTACGTC. It translates to CASSEGLADHYEQYV.

The chain is built from TRBV2 and TRBJ1-5; D perhaps matches TRBD1 (6 bases). The germline V gene encodes CDR1 SNHLY and CDR2 FYNNEI. This CDR3 comprises 13 residues. With 4 bases removed from V and 4 bases from J, the gap between germline ends came to 8 bases. CDR3 region: CASSAQGNQPQHF. As DNA, the CDR3 is TGTGCCAGCAGTGCGCAGGGGAATCAGCCCCAGCATTTT.

The genes are TRBV7-8 and TRBJ1-1; 7 bases agree with TRBD1. V gave up 7 bases and J gave up 5 bases; unmatched junction bases: 10. This CDR3 region has 14 residues. Germline V gene sequence: CDR1 SGHVS, CDR2 FQNEAQ. This chain's CDR3 is CASTGSTGRTEAFF. The CDR3 nucleotides are TGTGCCAGCACCGGTTCGACAGGGCGGACTGAAGCTTTCTTT.

The V gene is TRBV3-1 (or the pseudogene TRBV3-2), the J gene TRBJ2-3; TRBD2 matches at 14 bases. V lost 5 bases, J lost 7 bases, and 11 bases stayed unmatched. The CDR3 totals 17 residues. Per germline, CDR1 LGHDT and CDR2 YNNKEL (reference sequence). As DNA, the CDR3 is TGTGCCAGCAGCTTTCGGTGGACTAGCGGGAGGATCAATACGCAGTATTTT. This gives the protein CASSFRWTSGRINTQYF.

The V and J genes are TRBV3-1 (or the pseudogene TRBV3-2) and TRBJ2-7; 8 nucleotides align to TRBD1. Trimming cost V 4 bases and J 2 bases; bases outside gene matches: 7. The CDR3 sequence is 15 residues long. Germline values: CDR1 LGHDT, CDR2 YNNKEL (reference sequence). The CDR3 loop is CASSPGAGGAYEQYF. The CDR3 DNA sequence: TGTGCCAGCAGCCCTGGGGCAGGGGGCGCCTACGAGCAGTACTTC.

The chain couples TRBV11-3 to TRBJ2-1; 12 positions match TRBD2. CDR1 SGHNT and CDR2 YENEEA come from the germline V gene. The CDR3 runs 16 residues. V gave up 7 bases and J gave up 2 bases; unmatched junction bases: 6. CDR3 DNA: TGTGCCAGCAAGAGGACTAGCGGGATAACCTACAATGAGCAGTTCTTC. Its translation is CASKRTSGITYNEQFF.

J is TRBJ1-1 and V is TRBV7-8, with TRBD1 as a possible D gene (5 bases). There are 15 residues in the CDR3. V lost 5 bases and J lost 4, with 17 bases in between. Germline V gene sequence: CDR1 SGHVS, CDR2 FQNEAQ. The CDR3 reads CASSLLTRGLTEAFF. The CDR3 DNA sequence: TGTGCCAGCAGCCTATTAACAAGGGGTCTCACTGAAGCTTTCTTT.

This chain uses TRBV27 with TRBJ2-1; D is possibly TRBD2 (5 bases). V gave up 3 bases and J gave up 1 base, with 10 bases separating them. The CDR3 covers 15 residues. Germline CDR1 and CDR2: MNHEY and SMNVEV (reference sequence). The CDR3 DNA reads as TGTGCCAGCAGTTTCGGGCTAGCATCCTACAATGAGCAGTTCTTC. This translates into CASSFGLASYNEQFF.

The genes are TRBV18 and TRBJ2-2; TRBD1 aligns across 8 bases. Germline CDR1 reads KGHSH; CDR2 reads LQKENI. Trimming cost V 6 bases and J 6 bases; bases outside gene matches: 9. The CDR3 contains 15 residues. The CDR3 region has the DNA TGTGCCAGCTCTCCGGACAGGGTGAATTCCGGGGAGCTGTTTTTT. The encoded protein is CASSPDRVNSGELFF.

The chain couples TRBV19 to TRBJ1-1; TRBD1 matches at 7 bases. Trimming cost V 10 bases and J 6 bases; bases outside gene matches: 14. The CDR3 loop spans 14 amino acids. Germline lookup yields CDR1 LNHDA and CDR2 SQIVND (reference sequence). CDR3 coding DNA: TGTGCCACCCGACAGGGACATCTCGCGGCTGAAGCTTTCTTT. Translated: CATRQGHLAAEAFF.